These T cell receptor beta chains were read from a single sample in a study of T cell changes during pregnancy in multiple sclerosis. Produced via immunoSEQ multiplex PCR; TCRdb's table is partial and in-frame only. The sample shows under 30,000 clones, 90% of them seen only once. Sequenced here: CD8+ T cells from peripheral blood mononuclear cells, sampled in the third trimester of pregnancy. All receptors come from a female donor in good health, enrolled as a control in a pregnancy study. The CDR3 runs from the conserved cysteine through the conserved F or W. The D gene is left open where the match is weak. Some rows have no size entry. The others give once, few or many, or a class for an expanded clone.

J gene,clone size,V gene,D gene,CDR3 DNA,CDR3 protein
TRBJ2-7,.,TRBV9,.,TGTGCCAGCAGCGGAAAAGGACATACCTCCTACGAGCAGTACTTC,CASSGKGHTSYEQYF
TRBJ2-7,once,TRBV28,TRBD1,TGTGCCAGCAGCCCCGGGACAGGTACCTCCTACGAGCAGTACTTC,CASSPGTGTSYEQYF
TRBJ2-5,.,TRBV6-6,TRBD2,TGTGCCAGCAGCCGGACTAGCGGGAGCCAAGAGACCCAGTACTTC,CASSRTSGSQETQYF
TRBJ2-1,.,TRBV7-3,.,TGTGCCAGCAGCTTAACTCGCCGGGGACTGACCGTCAATGAGCAGTTCTTC,CASSLTRRGLTVNEQFF
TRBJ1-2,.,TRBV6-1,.,TGTGCCAGCAGTGAATGGACTGGTCCAGCTAACTATGGCTACACCTTC,CASSEWTGPANYGYTF
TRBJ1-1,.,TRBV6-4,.,TGTGCCAGCCGGGGGGGGAACACTGAAGCTTTCTTT,CASRGGNTEAFF
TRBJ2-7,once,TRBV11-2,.,TGTGCCAGCAGCAGGGGGGGGCGGGGCAGCTCCTACGAGCAGTACTTC,CASSRGGRGSSYEQYF
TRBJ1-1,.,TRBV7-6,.,TGTGCCAGCAGCTCCGGAGACCTGAACACTGAAGCTTTCTTT,CASSSGDLNTEAFF
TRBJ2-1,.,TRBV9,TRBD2,TGTGCCAGCAGCGTCGGGACTAGCGCCGCTGGGGAGCAGTTCTTC,CASSVGTSAAGEQFF
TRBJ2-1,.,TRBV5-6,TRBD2,TGTGCCAGCAGCTTGGGACTAGCGGGAGTTTCTAGTATGAATGAGCAGTTCTTC,CASSLGLAGVSSMNEQFF
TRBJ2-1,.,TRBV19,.,TGTGCCAGTAGCGAAGATAGCGGTTACAATGAGCAGTTCTTC,CASSEDSGYNEQFF
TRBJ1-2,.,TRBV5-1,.,TGCGCCAGCAGCTTGGCAGGGGTCGGCAACTATGGCTACACCTTC,CASSLAGVGNYGYTF
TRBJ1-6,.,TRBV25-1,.,TGTGCCAGCAGTGAATTTTTGTGGCCGAAACCCCTCCACTTT,CASSEFLWPKPLHF
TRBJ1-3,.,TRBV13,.,TGTGCCAGCAGCTACAAATCCCAGGGTCCTGGAAACACCATATATTTT,CASSYKSQGPGNTIYF
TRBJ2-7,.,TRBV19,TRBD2,TGTGCCAGTGGGGTAACTAGCGGGAGTTACGAGCAGTACTTC,CASGVTSGSYEQYF
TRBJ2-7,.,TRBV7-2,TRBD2,TGTGCCAGCAGCTTAGATGCTAGCGGGAGTTACGAGCAGTACTTC,CASSLDASGSYEQYF
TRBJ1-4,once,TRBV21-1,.,TGTGCCAGCACCCACTCCGTAGACAGGGGGCGTAGTGAAAAACTGTTTTTT,CASTHSVDRGRSEKLFF
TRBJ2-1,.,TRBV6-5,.,TGTGCCAGCGGGAATGGGGGGAACGGCTACAATGAGCAGTTCTTC,CASGNGGNGYNEQFF
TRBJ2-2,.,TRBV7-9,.,TGTGCCAGCAGCCACGTGCAGGGTCCCCTTAACACCGGGGAGCTGTTTTTT,CASSHVQGPLNTGELFF
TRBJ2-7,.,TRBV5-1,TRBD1,TGCGCCAGCAGCTTGCTGACAGGGGGCCTTTACGAGCAGTACTTC,CASSLLTGGLYEQYF
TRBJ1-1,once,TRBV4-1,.,TGCGCCAGCAGCCAAGATCCGGGGGGTAGGACTGAAGCTTTCTTT,CASSQDPGGRTEAFF
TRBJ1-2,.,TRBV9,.,TGTGCCAGCAGCGTGGGGCTTGGCTACACCTTC,CASSVGLGYTF
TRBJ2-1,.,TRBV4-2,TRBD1,TGTGCCAGCAGCCAAGAGTCCGGACAGGGTCACAATGAGCAGTTCTTC,CASSQESGQGHNEQFF
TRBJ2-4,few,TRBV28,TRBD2,TGTGCCAGCAGCGACGGACTAGAGGTTAGCATTCAGTACTTC,CASSDGLEVSIQYF
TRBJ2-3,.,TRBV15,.,TGTGCCACCAGCAGAGAAAGGGGGGGGACAGATACGCAGTATTTT,CATSRERGGTDTQYF
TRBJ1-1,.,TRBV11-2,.,TGTGCCAGCAGCTTAGTATTGAACACTGAAGCTTTCTTT,CASSLVLNTEAFF
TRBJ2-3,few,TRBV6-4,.,TGTGCCAGCAGTGATAATCCCGGCACAGATACGCAGTATTTT,CASSDNPGTDTQYF
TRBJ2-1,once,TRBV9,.,TGTGCCAGCAGCGAGGAGGGGGGGGCTTACAATGAGCAGTTCTTC,CASSEEGGAYNEQFF
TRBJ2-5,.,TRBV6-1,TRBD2,TGTGCCAGCGGACCCCTAGCGGGGGCAAAAGAGACCCAGTACTTC,CASGPLAGAKETQYF
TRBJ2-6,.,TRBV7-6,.,TGTGCCAGCAGCTTCTACCCGACCGACAGGAGCTCTGGGGCCAACGTCCTGACTTTC,CASSFYPTDRSSGANVLTF
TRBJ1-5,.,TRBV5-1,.,TGCGCCAGCAGCTTGGAAGGCGGGAATCAGCCCCAGCATTTT,CASSLEGGNQPQHF
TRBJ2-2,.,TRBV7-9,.,TGTGCCAGCTCCGCGGGTATGAACACCGGGGAGCTGTTTTTT,CASSAGMNTGELFF
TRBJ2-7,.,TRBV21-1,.,TGTGCCAGCAGCAAAGCAGTGGCGGGAGGGCCGTACGAGCAGTACTTC,CASSKAVAGGPYEQYF
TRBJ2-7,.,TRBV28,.,TGTGCCAGCAGTTTCAGGGGCCACGAGCAGTACTTC,CASSFRGHEQYF
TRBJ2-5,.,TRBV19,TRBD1,TGTGCCAGTAGTATTAGTCTTAACAGGGGTTCGCCAGAACAAGAGACCCAGTACTTC,CASSISLNRGSPEQETQYF
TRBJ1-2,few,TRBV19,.,TGTGCCAGTAGCCAGAACTATGGCTACACCTTC,CASSQNYGYTF
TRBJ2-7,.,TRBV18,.,TGTGCCAGCTCACCCGATGAGGAGCAGTACTTC,CASSPDEEQYF
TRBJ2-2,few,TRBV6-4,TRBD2,TGTGCCAGCAGTGAGGCTGAGACTAGCCCCGGGGAGCTGTTTTTT,CASSEAETSPGELFF
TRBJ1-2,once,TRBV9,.,TGTGCCAGCAGCGTAGGGGCAGGGCGGGGCTATGGCTACACCTTC,CASSVGAGRGYGYTF
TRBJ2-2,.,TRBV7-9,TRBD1,TGTGCCAGCAGCCCGAGGGACAGGGAAACCGGGGAGCTGTTTTTT,CASSPRDRETGELFF
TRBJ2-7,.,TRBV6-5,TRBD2,TGTGCCAGCAGTGCCGCTAGCGGGGGGTCTTACGAGCAGTACTTC,CASSAASGGSYEQYF
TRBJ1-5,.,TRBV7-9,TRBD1,TGTGCCAGCAGCTTAGGGACAGGGGGCCTCAATCAGCCCCAGCATTTT,CASSLGTGGLNQPQHF
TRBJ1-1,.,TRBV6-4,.,TGTGCCAGCACCCGTTTATCGCGAGGTTTGGTCACTGAAGCTTTCTTT,CASTRLSRGLVTEAFF
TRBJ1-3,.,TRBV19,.,TGTGCCAGTAGTGCACAGGGATGGGGAAACACCATATATTTT,CASSAQGWGNTIYF
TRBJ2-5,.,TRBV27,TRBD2,TGTGCCAGCAGTTTAAGGGGACTACGGACTAGCGGGCAAGAGACCCAGTACTTC,CASSLRGLRTSGQETQYF
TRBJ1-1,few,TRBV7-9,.,TGTGCCAGCAGCTTAGCTCCGACAGATGGGGCTTTCTTT,CASSLAPTDGAFF
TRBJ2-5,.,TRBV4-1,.,TGCGCCAGCAGCCAAGAAGGTGGAGCAGCTCAAGAGACCCAGTACTTC,CASSQEGGAAQETQYF
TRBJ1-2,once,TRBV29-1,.,TGCAGCGTTGATAAGGGGCAGGGTTATGGCTACACCTTC,CSVDKGQGYGYTF